These 6 T cell receptor beta chains share one sample of origin, sequenced in a study of cytotoxic CD8 clonotypes in ibrutinib-treated CLL. The protocol was immunoSEQ multiplex PCR, while the TCRdb copy is restricted to in-frame clones and leaves out a portion. The sample includes 130,000 or so clones, 75% to 90% seen only once; the top ten take roughly 2%. The sample was PBMCs, taken after 24 months of ibrutinib treatment. These receptors were collected from a human donor with chronic lymphocytic leukemia.

The V and J genes are TRBV10-3 and TRBJ1-6, with TRBD1 matching over 8 bases. The CDR3 loop spans 14 amino acids. V trimming: 6 bases; J trimming: 5 bases; junction bases outside the gene matches: 3. The germline CDR1 and CDR2 sequences are ENHRY and SYGVKD. The CDR3 nucleotides read TGTGCCATCAGCCTGGACAGGGATAATTCACCCCTCCACTTT. It codes for CAISLDRDNSPLHF.

The chain joins TRBV15 to TRBJ2-3, with 9 bases aligning to TRBD2. Germline V CDR1 and CDR2: LNHNV, YYDKDF (reference sequence). The ends lost 0 bases at V and 2 bases at J; junction bases unmatched: 9. The CDR3 is 18 residues long. DNA for the CDR3: TGTGCCACCAGCAGAGACGCCCGGGGCGGGGGGGACACAGATACGCAGTATTTT. Encoded protein: CATSRDARGGGDTDTQYF.

The chain is built from TRBV2 and TRBJ2-1, with 8 positions matching TRBD2. J gave up 12 bases and V 4 bases, and 14 bases lay outside the gene matches. The germline gives CDR1 SNHLY, CDR2 FYNNEI. The CDR3 totals 15 residues. CDR3 DNA: TGTGCCAGCAGTGCGGGTCGAGAAGCGGGAGTGCCGCAGTTCTTC. It is translated as CASSAGREAGVPQFF.

The chain carries TRBV7-9 and TRBJ1-3; 7 bases line up with TRBD1. CDR1 and CDR2 from the germline V gene are SEHNR and FQNEAQ (reference sequence). The CDR3 sequence is 15 residues long. The ends lost 4 bases at V and 4 bases at J; junction bases unmatched: 7. In nucleotides, the CDR3 is TGTGCCAGCAGCTGGGACAGCGCCCCGGGAAACACCATATATTTT. This gives the protein CASSWDSAPGNTIYF.

V usage is TRBV28 and J usage is TRBJ2-7; 7 bases align to TRBD1. The CDR3 is 14 amino acids. V shed 7 bases, J shed 1 base, and the junction held 7 bases outside the gene matches. The germline gives CDR1 MDHEN, CDR2 SYDVKM. The CDR3 DNA reads TGTGCCAGCAAAACCGGACAGGCTTCCTACGAGCAGTACTTC. Translation gives CASKTGQASYEQYF.

The gene calls are TRBV18 and TRBJ2-3; no clear D. This CDR3 comprises 13 residues. Germline V gene sequence: CDR1 KGHSH, CDR2 LQKENI. Trimming cost V 6 bases and J 1 base, with 8 bases left between them. The CDR3 region has the DNA TGTGCCAGCTCTCCCCAGCGCACAGATACGCAGTATTTT. Translation: CASSPQRTDTQYF.